This T cell receptor (beta chain) was found in a study of blood T cell repertoires in COVID-19. This clone was seen once. Germline loops: CDR1 LNHDA, CDR2 SQIVND (reference sequence). Trimming pared 3 bases from V and 3 bases from J, leaving 12 bases between. The CDR3 totals 15 residues. Assay used: immunoSEQ multiplex PCR; TCRdb lists only in-frame clones, some missing. The data hold over 150,000 clones, with more than 70% observed a single time. Sample: peripheral blood. The clonotype originates from a man aged 50-59 years with COVID-19, enrolled during active disease. The chain combines TRBV19 with TRBJ2-1; perhaps TRBD1 as D (6 bases). The chain's CDR3 is CASSILQGNYNEQFF. Written as DNA, the CDR3 is TGTGCCAGTAGTATCCTACAGGGAAACTACAATGAGCAGTTCTTC.